The sequence of this TCR beta chain was determined in a study of T-cell reconstitution after alpha-beta-depleted transplantation in children. Unique molecular identifiers were incorporated into the prepared TCRbeta library. In TCRdb, the PCR reads were re-called with MiXCR into one record per CDR3 protein. The profile shows roughly 160,000 distinct CDR3 sequences, roughly 10% of them singletons. Ten or more counts support this clonotype. Germline-derived CDR1 and CDR2 are SGHVS and FNYEAQ. This CDR3 spans 18 amino acids. V lost 3 bases to trimming and J lost 7 bases; unmatched junction nucleotides: 10.

The chain has TRBV7-6 and TRBJ2-1; 15 bases map to TRBD2. Sequences were derived from PBMCs, sampled before TCRalphabeta/CD19-depleted stem cell transplant. The sequence was obtained from a boy younger than 10 with acute myeloid leukemia, due to receive a stem cell transplant. The CDR3 nucleotides are TGTGCCAGCAGCTTCGATGGACTAGCGGGGGGGTTAGTGAATGAGCAGTTCTTC. Translation: CASSFDGLAGGLVNEQFF.